This record concerns one TCR beta chain sequence. One end of the junction does not line up with germline, which may come from a read error. CDR1 is SGHVS, CDR2 FNYEAQ, per germline. CDR3 length: 15 amino acids. The data originate from a study of cytomegalovirus exposure and HLA in healthy donors. Both 60 Vbeta primers and 13 Jbeta primers went into the PCR. The assay was immunoSEQ multiplex PCR, and TCRdb's table has in-frame clones only and misses some. The sample gives over 65,000 clones, about 75% of which show up once; 2% to 2.5% is in the top ten. The receptor was isolated from a middle-aged man in good health and CMV-seronegative. V gene TRBV7-6 combines with J gene TRBJ2-1; 11 positions match TRBD2. Material: PBMCs. Here the CDR3 reads CASSLAGGRYNEQFF. The CDR3 DNA reads TGTGCCAGCAGCCTAGCGGGGGGACGATACAATGAGCAGTTCTTC.